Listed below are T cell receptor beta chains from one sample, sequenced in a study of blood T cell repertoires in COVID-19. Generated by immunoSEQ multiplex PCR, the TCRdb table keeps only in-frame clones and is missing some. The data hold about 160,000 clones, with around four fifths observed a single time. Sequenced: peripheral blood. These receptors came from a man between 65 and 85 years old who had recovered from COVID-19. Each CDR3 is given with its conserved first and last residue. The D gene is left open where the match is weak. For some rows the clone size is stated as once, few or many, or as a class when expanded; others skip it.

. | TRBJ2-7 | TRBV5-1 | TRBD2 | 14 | TGCGCCAGCAGCTTGAGACTAGCGGGAGTCGAGCAGTACTTC | CASSLRLAGVEQYF
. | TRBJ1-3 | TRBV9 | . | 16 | TGTGCCAGCAGCGTAGTCCCGGGGGGTGCTGGAAACACCATATATTTT | CASSVVPGGAGNTIYF
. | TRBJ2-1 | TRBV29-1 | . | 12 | TGCAGCGTTTCCGAACTAGCCCATGAGCAGTTCTTC | CSVSELAHEQFF
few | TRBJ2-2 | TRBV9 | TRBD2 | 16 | TGTGCCAGCAGCGTAGGGGGGACTACGAACACCGGGGAGCTGTTTTTT | CASSVGGTTNTGELFF
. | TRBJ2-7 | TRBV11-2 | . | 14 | TGTGCCAGCAGCTCCATAGCGGAGTATTACGAGCAGTACTTC | CASSSIAEYYEQYF
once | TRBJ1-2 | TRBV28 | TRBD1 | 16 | TGTGCCAGCAGTTTTTCCCCCGGGACAGGGGGCCATGGCTACACCTTC | CASSFSPGTGGHGYTF
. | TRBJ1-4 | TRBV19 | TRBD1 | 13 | TGTGCCAGTAAAGGGGGCGAGGGTGAAAAACTGTTTTTT | CASKGGEGEKLFF
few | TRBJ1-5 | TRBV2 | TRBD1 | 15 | TGTGCCAGCAGCCTTACGACAGGGGTAGGTCAGCCCCAGCATTTT | CASSLTTGVGQPQHF
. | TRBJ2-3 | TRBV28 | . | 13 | TGTGCCAGCAGTCCGACAGGCACAGATACGCAGTATTTT | CASSPTGTDTQYF
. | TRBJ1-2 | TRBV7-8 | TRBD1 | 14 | TGTGCCAGCAGCGTCAGGGGGCTGCGCTATGGCTACACCTTC | CASSVRGLRYGYTF
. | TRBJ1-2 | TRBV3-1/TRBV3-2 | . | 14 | TGTGCCAGCAGCCCCCGCGGGGGCGACTATGGCTACACCTTC | CASSPRGGDYGYTF
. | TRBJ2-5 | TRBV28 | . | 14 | TGTGCCAGCAGTCCCGGGGGTCCACAAGAGACCCAGTACTTC | CASSPGGPQETQYF
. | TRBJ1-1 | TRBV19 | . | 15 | TGTGCCAGTAGTCCCCCAGGGGTACTGAACACTGAAGCTTTCTTT | CASSPPGVLNTEAFF
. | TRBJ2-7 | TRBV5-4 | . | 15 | TGTGCCAGCAGCTTGGTCGGGGCCGGGGGATACGAGCAGTACTTC | CASSLVGAGGYEQYF
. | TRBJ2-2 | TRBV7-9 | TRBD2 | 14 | TGTGCCAGCAGCTCGGGACTAGCCACCGGGGAGCTGTTTTTT | CASSSGLATGELFF
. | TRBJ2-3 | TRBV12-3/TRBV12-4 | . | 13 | TGTGCCAGCAAGTTGCAGGGTACAGATACGCAGTATTTT | CASKLQGTDTQYF
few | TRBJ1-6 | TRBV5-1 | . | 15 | TGCGCCAGCAGCTTAAGACAGGTTCAGGATTCACCCCTCCACTTT | CASSLRQVQDSPLHF
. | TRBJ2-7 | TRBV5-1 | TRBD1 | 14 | TGCGCCAGCAGACAGGGGGCGCAACCGGACGAGCAGTACTTC | CASRQGAQPDEQYF
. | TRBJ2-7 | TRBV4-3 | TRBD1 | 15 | TGCGCCAGCAGCCAAGGAGACAGGGGAAGTTACGAGCAGTACTTC | CASSQGDRGSYEQYF
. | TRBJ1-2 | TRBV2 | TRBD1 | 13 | TGTGCCAGCACCGGGACAGGGACCTATGGCTACACCTTC | CASTGTGTYGYTF
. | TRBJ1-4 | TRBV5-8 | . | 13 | TGTGCCAGCGGAACAGGGTTAAATGAAAAACTGTTTTTT | CASGTGLNEKLFF
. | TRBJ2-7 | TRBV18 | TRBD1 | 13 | TGTGCCAGCTCAGCAGGGACAGGGAGGGAGCAGTACTTC | CASSAGTGREQYF
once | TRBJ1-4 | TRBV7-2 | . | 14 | TGTGCCAGCAGCTTCGGGTCCGGTAATGAAAAACTGTTTTTT | CASSFGSGNEKLFF
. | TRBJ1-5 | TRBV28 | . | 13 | TGTGCCAGCAGTTGGGCAGGGAATCAGCCCCAGCATTTT | CASSWAGNQPQHF
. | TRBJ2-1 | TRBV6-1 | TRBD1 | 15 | TGTGCCAGCAGTGAAACGGGACAGGGGTTTCATGAGCAGTTCTTC | CASSETGQGFHEQFF
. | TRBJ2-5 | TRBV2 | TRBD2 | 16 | TGTGCCAGCAGTGACGGGGCTAGCGGGAGGAGGGAGACCCAGTACTTC | CASSDGASGRRETQYF
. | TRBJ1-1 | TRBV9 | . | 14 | TGTGCCAGCAGCGCGGGAGGGGAGGCAACTGAAGCTTTCTTT | CASSAGGEATEAFF
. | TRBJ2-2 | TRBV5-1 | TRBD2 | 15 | TGCGCCAGCAACCTGGCTACTAGCGACACCGGGGAGCTGTTTTTT | CASNLATSDTGELFF
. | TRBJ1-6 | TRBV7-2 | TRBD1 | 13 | TGTGCCAGCAGCACCACCCGACAGGGGTTTCTCCACTTT | CASSTTRQGFLHF
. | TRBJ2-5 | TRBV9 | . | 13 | TGTGCCAGCAGCCCTCGCGGGACAGAAGGCCAGTACTTC | CASSPRGTEGQYF
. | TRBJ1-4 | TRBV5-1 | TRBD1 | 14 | TGCGCCAGCAGCTATGGGACAGCCGAGGAAAAACTGTTTTTT | CASSYGTAEEKLFF
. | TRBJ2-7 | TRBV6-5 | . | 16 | TGTGCCAGCAGTTACGAAAGTAGTACTCCCTCCTACGAGCAGTACTTC | CASSYESSTPSYEQYF
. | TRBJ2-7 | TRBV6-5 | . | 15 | TGTGCCAGCAGCATGAGGGCTAGCGTTTCCTACGAGCAGTACTTC | CASSMRASVSYEQYF
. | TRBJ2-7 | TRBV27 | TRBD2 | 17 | TGTGCCAGCAGGCCTAGCGGGTGGCCCCTTAGGAGTTACGAGCAGTACTTC | CASRPSGWPLRSYEQYF
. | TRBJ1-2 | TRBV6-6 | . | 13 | TGTGCCATCCGGGATCCGGGAGGCTATGGCTACACCTTC | CAIRDPGGYGYTF
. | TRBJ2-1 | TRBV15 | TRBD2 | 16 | TGTGCCACCAGACTGGATACCGGGACTAGGATCCATGAGCAGTTCTTC | CATRLDTGTRIHEQFF
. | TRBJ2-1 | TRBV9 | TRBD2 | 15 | TGTGCCAGCAGCGAGTGGACTAGCGACTACAATGAGCAGTTCTTC | CASSEWTSDYNEQFF
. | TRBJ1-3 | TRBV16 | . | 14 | TGTGCCAGCAGCCAAGACTACAGCAGAAACACCATATATTTT | CASSQDYSRNTIYF
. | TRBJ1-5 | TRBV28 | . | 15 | TGTGCCAGCACCCTACCGCGTAATAGCAATCAGCCCCAGCATTTT | CASTLPRNSNQPQHF
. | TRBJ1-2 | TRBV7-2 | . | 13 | TGTGCCAGCAGCCCCGCGGCAGGGAACGGCTACACCTTC | CASSPAAGNGYTF
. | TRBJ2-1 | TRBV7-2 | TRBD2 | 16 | TGTGCCAGCAGCTTAGATAGTAGCGGGAGGTCGAATGAGCAGTTCTTC | CASSLDSSGRSNEQFF
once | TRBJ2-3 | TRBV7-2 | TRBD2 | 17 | TGTGCCAGCAGCTTGGCCGGGACTAGCGGGAACACAGATACGCAGTATTTT | CASSLAGTSGNTDTQYF